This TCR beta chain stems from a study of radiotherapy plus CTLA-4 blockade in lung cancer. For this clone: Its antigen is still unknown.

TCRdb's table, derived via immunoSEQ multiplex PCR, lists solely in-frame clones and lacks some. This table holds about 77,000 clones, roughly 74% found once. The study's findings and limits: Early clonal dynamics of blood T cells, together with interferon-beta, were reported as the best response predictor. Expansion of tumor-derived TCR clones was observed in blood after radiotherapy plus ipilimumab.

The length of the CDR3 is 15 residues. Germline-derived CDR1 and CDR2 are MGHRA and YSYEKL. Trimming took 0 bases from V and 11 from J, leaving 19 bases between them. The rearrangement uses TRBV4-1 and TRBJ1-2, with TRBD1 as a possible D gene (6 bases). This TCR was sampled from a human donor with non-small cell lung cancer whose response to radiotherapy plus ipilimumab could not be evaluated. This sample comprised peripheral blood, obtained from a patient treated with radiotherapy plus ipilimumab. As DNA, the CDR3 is TGCGCCAGCAGCCAAGACGCTTCTGGGGGGAGGGGGTACACCTTC. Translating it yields CASSQDASGGRGYTF.